The 25 T cell receptor beta chains listed next were all sequenced from one sample in a study of blood T cells in healthy people across ages. A second PCR, run for about 6 to 11 cycles, used a sample-barcoded 5' primer plus a J-beta primer mix. TCRdb processed the 5' RACE reads anew with MiXCR; each CDR3 protein has one entry. The sample consists of about 1.4 million distinct CDR3 sequences, 59% of them appearing once. The specimen sequenced was blood. The receptors come from a man between 18 and 29 years old in good health.

The chain uses TRBV4-1 and TRBJ2-1; 7 nucleotides align to TRBD2. Per the germline V gene, CDR1 is MGHRA and CDR2 is YSYEKL. V lost 8 bases, J lost 3 bases, and 10 bases stayed unmatched. The CDR3 is made up of 15 amino acids. The CDR3 DNA is TGCGCCAGCGAACTGAGGGAGGGCCTCTACAATGAGCAGTTCTTC. Protein product: CASELREGLYNEQFF.

This clonotype was counted only a few times. The chain has TRBV27 and TRBJ2-7; D is unresolved. Trimming removed 3 bases from V and 2 bases from J, with 11 bases in between. This CDR3 has 14 amino acids. Germline V gives CDR1 MNHEY, CDR2 SMNVEV (reference sequence). The CDR3 here is CASSFKGHTYEQYF. CDR3 bases: TGTGCCAGCAGTTTTAAAGGGCACACCTACGAGCAGTACTTC.

This clonotype was counted once. The CDR3 nucleotides read TGTGCCACCAGTCCGGAAAGGGAGACGCGGAAAGGAACAGATACGCAGTATTTT. Translating it yields CATSPERETRKGTDTQYF. This chain links TRBV15 with TRBJ2-3; D is possibly TRBD2 (5 bases). This CDR3 comprises 18 residues. The germline V gene has CDR1 LNHNV and CDR2 YYDKDF (reference sequence). Trimming took 6 bases from V and 3 from J, leaving 25 bases between them.

CDR3 amino acids: CASSKDRDGAYNEQFF. CDR3 in DNA: TGTGCCAGCAGCAAAGACCGGGACGGAGCCTACAATGAGCAGTTCTTC. This chain connects TRBV7-9 to TRBJ2-1, with D possibly being TRBD1 or TRBD2 (5 bases each). This CDR3 spans 16 amino acids. Germline V lookup: CDR1 SEHNR, CDR2 FQNEAQ (reference sequence). The germline V and J ends were trimmed by 5 bases and 2 bases, with 16 bases remaining between them.

The chain links TRBV4-3 to TRBJ2-1; 9 bases align to TRBD2. The CDR3 spans 16 residues. V shed 0 bases, J shed 6 bases, and the junction held 6 bases outside the gene matches. Germline V CDR1 and CDR2: LGHNA, YSLEER. The CDR3 DNA is TGCGCCAGCAGCCAAGATGCGGGACTAGCAAGCAATGAGCAGTTCTTC. This translates into CASSQDAGLASNEQFF.

V usage is TRBV4-1 and J usage is TRBJ2-5; D ambiguous. Judging by the DNA end, TRBJ2-7 fits better; the J call may be wrong. This CDR3 has 13 amino acids. Germline V gene sequence: CDR1 MGHRA, CDR2 YSYEKL. CDR3 region: CASSQLSGNEQYF. The CDR3 DNA is TGCGCCAGCAGCCAACTCTCAGGTAACGAGCAGTACTTC.

The J gene is TRBJ2-6, the V gene TRBV4-3; 8 bases agree with TRBD1. This CDR3 is 16 amino acids long. J gave up 3 bases and V 0 bases, and 1 base lay outside the gene matches. The germline gives CDR1 LGHNA, CDR2 YSLEER. The CDR3 loop is CASSQEDRVGANVLTF. CDR3 DNA sequence: TGCGCCAGCAGCCAAGAGGACAGGGTTGGGGCCAACGTCCTGACTTTC.

This chain connects TRBV7-9 to TRBJ1-6; D may be TRBD1 (6 bases). CDR3 size: 14 residues. CDR1 is SEHNR, CDR2 FQNEAQ, per germline (reference sequence). Trimming took off 5 bases at V and 10 bases at J, with 15 bases between the two ends. CDR3 DNA: TGTGCCAGCAGCGTCACAGGGAATCAATCACCCCTCCACTTT. As protein: CASSVTGNQSPLHF.

This clonotype appeared a few times. The rearrangement uses TRBV29-1 and TRBJ1-1; TRBD1 agrees at 7 bases. J lost 3 bases, V lost 6 bases, and 7 bases had no gene match. Germline V gives CDR1 SQVTM, CDR2 ANQGSEA. The CDR3 is 13 amino acids. The chain's CDR3 is CSVKRGRDTEAFF. In DNA form, the CDR3 reads TGCAGCGTCAAGAGGGGGCGCGACACTGAAGCTTTCTTT.

This clonotype was counted a few times. The chain's CDR3 is CSAEVDEQFF. Written as DNA, the CDR3 is TGCAGTGCGGAAGTGGATGAGCAGTTCTTC. The chain has TRBV20-1 and TRBJ2-1; no firm D call. Germline V gene data show CDR1 as DFQATT and CDR2 as SNEGSKA (reference sequence). Trimming took 6 bases from V and 8 from J, leaving 8 bases between them. This CDR3 is built from 10 residues.

Concerning this clonotype: Germline and junction disagree at one end, which may indicate a read error. The genes are TRBV11-2 and TRBJ2-3, with TRBD2 as a possible D gene (5 bases). The CDR3 is 16 residues long. Germline-derived CDR1 and CDR2 are SGHAT and FQNNGV. CDR3: CAGSGTDYGGTDTQYF. CDR3 DNA sequence: TGTGCCGGCAGCGGAACAGACTACGGGGGCACAGATACGCAGTATTTT. Variable domain in full (rest from reference TRBV11-2 and TRBJ2-3): EAGVAQSPRYKIIEKRQSVAFWCNPISGHATLYWYQQILGQGPKLLIQFQNNGVVDDSQLPKDRFSAERLKGVDSTLKIQPAKLEDSAVYLCAGSGTDYGGTDTQYFGPGTRLTVL.

This clonotype was counted between two and nine times. The CDR3 here is CASSADRGNYNSPLHF. For the CDR3, the DNA is TGTGCCAGCAGCGCGGACAGGGGTAACTATAATTCACCCCTCCACTTT. The rearrangement uses TRBV11-2 and TRBJ1-6, with 9 bases identical to TRBD1. J was trimmed by 3 bases and V by 5 bases; bases with no gene match: 5. The germline gives CDR1 SGHAT, CDR2 FQNNGV. This CDR3 comprises 16 residues.

Comment on this clonotype: A read error may produce the germline difference seen at one junction end. The CDR3 DNA is TGTGCCAGCAGCCAGGTTAGCGGGAGTTCCTACAATGAGCAGTTCTTC. It translates to CASSQVSGSSYNEQFF. This chain joins TRBV4-1 and TRBJ2-1; TRBD2 matches at 9 bases. Germline assignment: CDR1 MGHRA and CDR2 YSYEKL. The CDR3 extends over 16 amino acids.

V is TRBV6-5 and J is TRBJ1-2; D may be TRBD1 (5 bases). CDR1 MNHEY and CDR2 SVGAGI come from the germline V gene. The CDR3 has 14 amino acids. Trimming cost V 2 bases and J 4 bases, with 11 bases left between them. The CDR3 bases are TGTGCCAGCAGTTACGGGGACGGAATCTATGGCTACACCTTC. Translating gives CASSYGDGIYGYTF.

This chain joins TRBV9 and TRBJ1-1, with 7 bases lining up with TRBD1. The CDR3 totals 15 residues. Germline V lookup: CDR1 SGDLS, CDR2 YYNGEE. The trim removed 6 bases at V and 3 bases at J, leaving 11 bases unmatched. The CDR3 nucleotides are TGTGCCAGCAACGTGCGAGACAGGGAATACACTGAAGCTTTCTTT. Amino acid sequence: CASNVRDREYTEAFF.

The J gene is TRBJ1-2, the V gene TRBV7-9; possible D gene TRBD1, 5 bases. V lost 5 bases and J lost 7, with 17 bases in between. Per germline, CDR1 SEHNR and CDR2 FQNEAQ (reference sequence). The CDR3 totals 14 residues. The CDR3 DNA reads TGTGCCAGCAGCACGTCACAGGAAATCGCTGGCTACACCTTC. Translating gives CASSTSQEIAGYTF.

The gene calls are TRBV10-3 and TRBJ1-1, with D unclear. CDR1 and CDR2 from the germline V gene are ENHRY and SYGVKD. The CDR3 runs to 11 residues. Trimming cost V 0 bases and J 7 bases, with 3 bases left between them. The CDR3 protein is CAISESDEAFF. The CDR3 region has the DNA TGTGCCATCAGTGAGTCGGATGAAGCTTTCTTT.

The CDR3 is CASSPIYRGQSYNEQFF. The CDR3, as DNA: TGTGCCAGCAGCCCTATATACAGGGGTCAATCCTACAATGAGCAGTTCTTC. The chain links TRBV7-6 to TRBJ2-1; 7 nucleotides align to TRBD1. Germline assignment: CDR1 SGHVS and CDR2 FNYEAQ. The ends lost 5 bases at V and 1 base at J; junction bases unmatched: 11. This CDR3 is 17 amino acids long.

There are a few counts of this clonotype. This chain connects TRBV25-1 to TRBJ1-4; possibly TRBD1 for D (5 bases). This CDR3 has 16 residues. CDR1 is MGHDK and CDR2 is SYGVNS in the germline V gene. The V and J ends lost 6 bases and 0 bases respectively, with 14 bases between them. CDR3 in DNA: TGTGCCAGCAGCCCCCTTACAGGAGCAACTAATGAAAAACTGTTTTTT. Its translation: CASSPLTGATNEKLFF.

A few counts support this clonotype. The CDR3 nucleotides are TGCGCCAGCAGCCCCCGGACCACGTTGGGTGAGCAGTTCTTC. Protein product: CASSPRTTLGEQFF. The chain has TRBV4-1 and TRBJ2-1; D is ambiguous. CDR1 is MGHRA and CDR2 is YSYEKL in the germline V gene. Trimming removed 4 bases at V and 9 bases at J, with 16 bases between. The CDR3 consists of 14 residues.

The chain uses TRBV15 and TRBJ1-5; no clear D gene. This CDR3 comprises 13 residues. The germline gives CDR1 LNHNV, CDR2 YYDKDF (reference sequence). V was trimmed by 2 bases and J by 4 bases, leaving 6 bases between them. The CDR3 sequence: CATSRLSNQPQHF. As DNA, the CDR3 is TGTGCCACCAGCAGACTCAGTAATCAGCCCCAGCATTTT.

This clonotype has just a few counts. The rearrangement joins TRBV6-2 or TRBV6-3 to TRBJ2-1, with D possibly TRBD2 on 5 matching bases. This CDR3 contains 13 residues. Germline CDR1 reads MNHEY; CDR2 reads SVGEGT. Trimming pared 6 bases from V and 9 bases from J, leaving 15 bases between. CDR3 protein: CASRSSGEGEQFF. DNA of the CDR3: TGTGCCAGCAGATCCAGCGGAGAGGGTGAGCAGTTCTTC.

Concerning this clonotype: A read error may be the cause here, since a much bigger clone is one base away. The gene calls are TRBV21-1 and TRBJ2-5; the table's D call of TRBD1 was not tested on the DNA. The end of the DNA fits TRBJ2-7 better, so the J call may be wrong. TRBV21-1 is a listed pseudogene. The CDR3 spans 18 residues. The CDR3 sequence: CASSKARDTKASPYEQYF. The CDR3 DNA sequence: TGTGCCAGCAGCAAAGCGCGGGACACCAAAGCGTCCCCCTACGAGCAGTACTTC.

This CDR3 reads CASSDLGTATEAFF. In DNA, the CDR3 is TGTGCCAGCAGTGATCTGGGGACGGCCACTGAAGCTTTCTTT. The V gene is TRBV6-1, the J gene TRBJ1-1; D might be TRBD1 (5 bases). The CDR3 extends over 14 amino acids. CDR1 is MNHNS and CDR2 is SASEGT in the germline V gene. The V end lost 3 bases, the J end lost 4 bases, and 12 bases lay between the germline ends.

The chain is built from TRBV6-5 and TRBJ2-1, with 16 bases fitting TRBD2. J was trimmed by 2 bases and V by 0 bases; bases with no gene match: 7. The CDR3 totals 20 residues. Per the germline V gene, CDR1 is MNHEY and CDR2 is SVGAGI. This CDR3 is CASSYSRLGTSGGAYNEQFF. The DNA of the CDR3 is TGTGCCAGCAGTTACTCGAGGCTGGGGACTAGCGGGGGGGCCTACAATGAGCAGTTCTTC.